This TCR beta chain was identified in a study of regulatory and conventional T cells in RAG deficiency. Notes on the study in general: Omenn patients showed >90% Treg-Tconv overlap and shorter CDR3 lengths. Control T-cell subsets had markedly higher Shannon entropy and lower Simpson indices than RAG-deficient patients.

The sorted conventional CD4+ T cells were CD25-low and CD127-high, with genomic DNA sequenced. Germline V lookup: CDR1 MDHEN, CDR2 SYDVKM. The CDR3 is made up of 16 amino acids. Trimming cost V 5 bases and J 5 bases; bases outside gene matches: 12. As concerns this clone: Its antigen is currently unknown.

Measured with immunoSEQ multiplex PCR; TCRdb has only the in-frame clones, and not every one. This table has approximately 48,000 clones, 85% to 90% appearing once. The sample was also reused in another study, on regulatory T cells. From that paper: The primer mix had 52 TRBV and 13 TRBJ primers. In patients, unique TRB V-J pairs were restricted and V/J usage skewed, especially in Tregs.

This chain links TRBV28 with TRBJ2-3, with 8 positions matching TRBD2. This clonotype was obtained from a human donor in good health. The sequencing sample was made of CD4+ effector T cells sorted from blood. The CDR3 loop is CASSTSSGPRGDTQYF. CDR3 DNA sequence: TGTGCCAGCAGTACCTCTAGCGGGCCTAGGGGAGATACGCAGTATTTT.